This passage covers 19 T cell receptor beta chains from one sample sequenced in a study of blood T cell repertoires in COVID-19. Data came from immunoSEQ multiplex PCR; TCRdb stores just in-frame clones and leaves some out. The sample shows 300,000 to 400,000 clones, 70% to 90% of them seen only once. Sequenced material: PBMCs or T cells enriched from blood (not recorded which). All receptors come from a woman aged 25 to 45 with acute COVID-19.

The rearrangement uses TRBV4-3 and TRBJ2-1; D may be TRBD1 (6 bases). Looked up from germline, CDR1 is LGHNA and CDR2 is YSLEER. The CDR3 totals 13 residues. With 0 bases removed from V and 8 bases from J, the gap between germline ends came to 8 bases. The CDR3 nucleotides read TGCGCCAGCAGCCAAGAAAGGGGGTATGAGCAGTTCTTC. Translation gives CASSQERGYEQFF.

The chain uses TRBV20-1 and TRBJ1-6; tentative D call: TRBD1 (5 bases). Trimming took 3 bases from V and 14 from J, leaving 17 bases between them. Germline loops: CDR1 DFQATT, CDR2 SNEGSKA (reference sequence). The CDR3 extends over 13 amino acids. DNA of the CDR3: TGCAGTGCTAGTAGGCAGGGCATAGGCACCCTCCACTTT. Its translation: CSASRQGIGTLHF.

The chain combines TRBV5-1 with TRBJ2-7, with 12 bases lining up with TRBD1. This CDR3 contains 16 residues. Germline trimming cut 0 bases from V and 4 bases from J; bases unmatched to any gene: 5. Germline loops: CDR1 SGHRS, CDR2 YFSETQ. The CDR3 region has the DNA TGCGCCAGCAGCTTGGAGGGACAGGGGGCGTGGTACGAGCAGTACTTC. Translated, it gives CASSLEGQGAWYEQYF.

This chain uses TRBV4-1 with TRBJ1-4; no reliable D call. V was trimmed by 1 base and J by 3 bases, leaving 9 bases between them. Looked up from germline, CDR1 is MGHRA and CDR2 is YSYEKL. This CDR3 is built from 15 residues. CDR3 sequence: CASSQAPVANEKLFF. CDR3 bases: TGCGCCAGCAGCCAAGCCCCGGTTGCTAATGAAAAACTGTTTTTT.

The chain has TRBV7-2 and TRBJ1-6, with 9 bases identical to TRBD1. V shed 6 bases and J 0 bases; nucleotides not matched to a gene: 9. Germline assignment: CDR1 SGHTA and CDR2 FQGNSA. The CDR3 length is 18 residues. CDR3 nucleotide sequence: TGTGCCAGCAGACTTGGACAGGGGAGGAGCTCCTATAATTCACCCCTCCACTTT. Translation gives CASRLGQGRSSYNSPLHF.

The J gene is TRBJ2-3, the V gene TRBV6-1, with 9 bases that match TRBD1. After removal of 8 bases from V and 4 bases from J, the junction contained 7 bases not matched to a gene. In germline, CDR1 is MNHNS, CDR2 SASEGT. This CDR3 is 14 amino acids long. This CDR3 reads CASSGTGWADTQYF. CDR3 sequence (DNA): TGTGCCAGCTCCGGGACAGGGTGGGCAGATACGCAGTATTTT.

This clone was seen only a few times. The chain employs TRBV6-5 and TRBJ2-7; TRBD2 might be the D (6 bases). This CDR3 has 15 residues. Germline-derived CDR1 and CDR2 are MNHEY and SVGAGI. Trimming left V 2 bases short and J 0 bases short, with 11 bases between. CDR3 amino acids: CASSYAGLSSYEQYF. The CDR3 DNA is TGTGCCAGCAGTTACGCGGGGCTAAGCTCCTACGAGCAGTACTTC.

The gene calls are TRBV11-2 and TRBJ2-4, with D maybe TRBD1 (6 bases). V lost 5 bases, J lost 4 bases, and 12 bases lay in between. The CDR3 totals 14 residues. Germline lookup yields CDR1 SGHAT and CDR2 FQNNGV. The CDR3 protein is CASSPSQGKNIQYF. The CDR3 DNA sequence: TGTGCCAGCAGCCCCTCGCAGGGGAAAAACATTCAGTACTTC.

This clone has just one count. The chain is built from TRBV7-9 and TRBJ2-7, with 8 bases identical to TRBD1. The CDR3 is made up of 14 amino acids. Germline CDR1 and CDR2: SEHNR and FQNEAQ (reference sequence). With V trimmed by 5 bases and J by 6 bases, 9 bases remained unmatched. This CDR3 reads CASSHGQGVLEQYF. DNA of the CDR3: TGTGCCAGCAGCCACGGACAGGGAGTCCTCGAGCAGTACTTC.

The chain couples TRBV28 to TRBJ2-7; TRBD1 matches at 8 bases. V was clipped by 5 bases and J by 6 bases; unmatched bases: 0. Germline loops: CDR1 MDHEN, CDR2 SYDVKM. This CDR3 spans 11 amino acids. The CDR3, as DNA: TGTGCCAGCAGTCAGGGGGCCGAGCAGTACTTC. Translated: CASSQGAEQYF.

The chain has TRBV19 and TRBJ1-6, with 9 bases lining up with TRBD1. The CDR3 has 16 amino acids. Germline loops: CDR1 LNHDA, CDR2 SQIVND (reference sequence). J was trimmed by 14 bases and V by 3 bases; bases with no gene match: 14. CDR3 sequence reads: CASSIFVTGGLSALHF. CDR3 DNA: TGTGCCAGTAGTATCTTCGTGACAGGGGGTTTATCCGCCCTCCACTTT.

CDR3 in DNA: TGTGCCAGCAGCCAAGACACCTCTGGAAACACCATATATTTT. The encoded protein is CASSQDTSGNTIYF. The chain recombines TRBV11-3 with TRBJ1-3; D remains ambiguous. Germline V gene data show CDR1 as SGHNT and CDR2 as YENEEA. Trimming took 5 bases from V and 0 from J, leaving 8 bases between them. This CDR3 has 14 amino acids. Complete variable domain (other parts from reference TRBV11-3 and TRBJ1-3): EAGVVQSPRYKIIEKKQPVAFWCNPISGHNTLYWYLQNLGQGPELLIRYENEEAVDDSQLPKDRFSAERLKGVDSTLKIQPAELGDSAVYLCASSQDTSGNTIYFGEGSWLTVV.

V usage is TRBV18 and J usage is TRBJ2-3; 9 bases agree with TRBD1. CDR1 and CDR2 from the germline V gene are KGHSH and LQKENI. V dropped 5 bases and J dropped 3; count of bases not matched to a gene: 9. The CDR3 runs to 16 residues. The chain's CDR3 is CASSSVRTGETDTQYF. The CDR3 nucleotides are TGTGCCAGCTCATCAGTTCGGACAGGGGAGACAGATACGCAGTATTTT.

This chain links TRBV30 with TRBJ1-2; TRBD1 is a possible D gene (5 bases). Trimming took off 4 bases at V and 2 bases at J, with 17 bases between the two ends. Germline V lookup: CDR1 GTSNPN, CDR2 SVGIG (reference sequence). This CDR3 contains 15 residues. CDR3 DNA sequence: TGTGCCTGGATGAAACAGGCGACCGTAAACTATGGCTACACCTTC. Encoded protein: CAWMKQATVNYGYTF.

J is TRBJ1-3 and V is TRBV5-1; TRBD1 matches 8 bases. V dropped 4 bases and J dropped 2; count of bases not matched to a gene: 11. The CDR3 length is 17 residues. The germline V gene has CDR1 SGHRS and CDR2 YFSETQ. CDR3 sequence reads: CASSTGQDLNTGNTIYF. The CDR3 DNA follows: TGCGCCAGCAGCACGGGACAGGACCTTAATACTGGAAACACCATATATTTT.

J is TRBJ1-2 and V is TRBV19; 8 bases fit TRBD1. Trimming at V came to 2 bases and at J to 8 bases, leaving 4 bases not matched to a gene. The CDR3 consists of 13 residues. The germline gives CDR1 LNHDA, CDR2 SQIVND (reference sequence). The CDR3 is CASSIPGTGGYTF. The CDR3 bases are TGTGCCAGTAGTATACCCGGGACAGGCGGCTACACCTTC.

V gene TRBV27 combines with J gene TRBJ2-1; 7 bases match TRBD2. V dropped 2 bases and J dropped 8; count of bases not matched to a gene: 12. Germline loops: CDR1 MNHEY, CDR2 SMNVEV (reference sequence). The length of the CDR3 is 16 residues. Here the CDR3 DNA reads TGTGCCAGCAGTTTAGGCCCGGCGGGGGATCGCGATGAGCAGTTCTTC. Translation: CASSLGPAGDRDEQFF.

The J gene is TRBJ1-2, the V gene TRBV12-3 or TRBV12-4; 8 nucleotides agree with TRBD1. V lost 5 bases, J lost 4 bases, and 3 bases stayed unmatched. The CDR3 is made up of 13 amino acids. The CDR3 DNA follows: TGTGCCAGCAGTGACAGGGGAGGCTATGGCTACACCTTC. It specifies CASSDRGGYGYTF.

V gene TRBV7-6 combines with J gene TRBJ1-6, with TRBD1 matching 8 bases. Germline V gene data show CDR1 as SGHVS and CDR2 as FNYEAQ. CDR3 length: 16 amino acids. The junction had 15 bases not matched to a gene; V was cut back by 7 bases and J by 10 bases. CDR3 sequence reads: CASTRWDGQGGSPLHF. The CDR3 nucleotides read TGTGCCAGCACAAGATGGGATGGACAGGGAGGATCACCCCTCCACTTT.